This T cell receptor beta chain is from a study of control samples from healthy donors and cancer patients. Profiled with immunoSEQ multiplex PCR; TCRdb holds only in-frame clones, not every one. The table lists approximately 100,000 clones, 75% to 95% of them singletons. This receptor was identified in a human donor in good health. The donor label of this sample is uncertain. The sample consisted of blood.

The CDR3 loop is CASGFPLARGDTQYF. The CDR3 DNA is TGTGCTAGTGGTTTCCCGCTAGCTCGGGGAGATACGCAGTATTTT. The genes are TRBV12-5 and TRBJ2-3, with D possibly TRBD2 on 5 matching bases. CDR3 size: 15 residues. CDR1 is LGHNT, CDR2 FRNRAP, per germline. V lost 3 bases, J lost 5 bases, and 15 bases lay in between.